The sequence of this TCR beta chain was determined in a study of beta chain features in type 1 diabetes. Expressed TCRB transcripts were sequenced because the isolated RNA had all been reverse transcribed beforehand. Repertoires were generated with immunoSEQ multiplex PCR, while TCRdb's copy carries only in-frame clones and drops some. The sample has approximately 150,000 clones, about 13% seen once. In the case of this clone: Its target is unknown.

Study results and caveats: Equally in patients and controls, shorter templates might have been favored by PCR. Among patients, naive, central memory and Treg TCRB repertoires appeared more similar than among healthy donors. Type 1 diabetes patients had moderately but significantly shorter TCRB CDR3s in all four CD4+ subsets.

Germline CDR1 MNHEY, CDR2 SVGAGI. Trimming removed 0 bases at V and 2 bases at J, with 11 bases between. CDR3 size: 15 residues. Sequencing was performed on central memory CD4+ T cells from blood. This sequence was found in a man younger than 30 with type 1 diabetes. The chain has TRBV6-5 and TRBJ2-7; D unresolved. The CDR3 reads CASSYSFTFPYEQYF. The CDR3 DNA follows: TGTGCCAGCAGTTACTCGTTCACATTCCCCTACGAGCAGTACTTC.